Below are 23 T cell receptor beta chains sequenced from a single sample in a study of shared clonotypes between healthy human individuals (dated by TCRdb to the early 2020s). For the CD8 naive samples, CD45RO-negative cells were positively selected for CCR7, yielding a CD45RA+CCR7+ population from which TemRA cells were excluded. The method was the immunoSEQ multiplex PCR assay. Entries here come from immuneACCESS through TCRdb and include only in-frame sequences with V and J called. Some clones fail to appear in such tables; in the studies checked, an unresolved V gene covers under half of the shortfall, and the cause of the remainder is unknown. The sample table contains hundreds of thousands of clones; only one count was recorded for approximately 90% of them. Clones ranked in the top ten supply about 24% of the sample. Sequencing was carried out using naive CD8+ T cells sorted from blood. Sample cell subset or site, as interpreted from the label and publication: CD45RA+CCR7+. The receptors originated from a man aged 30 to 39 in good health.

The chain couples TRBV28 to TRBJ2-7; D is ambiguous. The CDR3 covers 14 residues. V was clipped by 5 bases and J by 3 bases, with 14 bases between them. The germline CDR1 and CDR2 sequences are MDHEN and SYDVKM. The CDR3 DNA is TGTGCCAGCAGTCCGCAGTGGGAAGACTACGAGCAGTACTTC. The encoded protein is CASSPQWEDYEQYF.

The chain employs TRBV10-1 and TRBJ1-3; D unresolved. The CDR3 contains 15 residues. The V and J ends lost 0 bases and 0 bases respectively, with 6 bases between them. Germline CDR1 reads WNHNN; CDR2 reads SYGVQD (reference sequence). The CDR3 bases are TGCGCCAGCAGTGAGTCAAGTGCCTCTGGAAACACCATATATTTT. Translation: CASSESSASGNTIYF.

The V call is TRBV29-1, the J call TRBJ1-1; no reliable D call. Germline-derived CDR1 and CDR2 are SQVTM and ANQGSEA. With 5 bases removed from V and 0 bases from J, the gap between germline ends came to 10 bases. The CDR3 contains 13 residues. This CDR3 is CSVKSPMNTEAFF. CDR3 sequence (DNA): TGCAGCGTTAAGAGCCCGATGAACACTGAAGCTTTCTTT.

The chain uses TRBV29-1 and TRBJ2-7; a possible D gene is TRBD1 (6 bases). The V gene's germline CDR1 is SQVTM and CDR2 ANQGSEA. V lost 2 bases and J 3 bases, leaving 14 bases between the germline ends. The CDR3 spans 14 residues. CDR3 protein: CSVERQGSNYEQYF. The CDR3, as DNA: TGCAGCGTTGAACGGCAGGGGAGTAACTACGAGCAGTACTTC.

The J gene is TRBJ1-4, the V gene TRBV11-2; 11 nucleotides match TRBD1. This CDR3 comprises 16 residues. Germline CDR1 SGHAT, CDR2 FQNNGV. After removal of 4 bases from V and 3 bases from J, the junction contained 4 bases not matched to a gene. The chain's CDR3 is CASSSWTGGPNEKLFF. Here the CDR3 DNA reads TGTGCCAGCAGCTCTTGGACAGGGGGCCCTAATGAAAAACTGTTTTTT.

V is TRBV28 and J is TRBJ1-5; D is perhaps TRBD1 (6 bases). V was pared by 6 bases and J by 4 bases, with 16 bases between. Germline V lookup: CDR1 MDHEN, CDR2 SYDVKM. The CDR3 length is 15 residues. The CDR3 spells CASSFLDSANQPQHF. In DNA form, the CDR3 reads TGTGCCAGCAGCTTCCTGGACAGCGCAAATCAGCCCCAGCATTTT.

The J gene is TRBJ2-1, the V gene TRBV7-9, with TRBD2 matching 9 bases. V was pared by 5 bases and J by 0 bases, with 14 bases of the junction left unmatched. The CDR3 is 19 amino acids. Germline CDR1 reads SEHNR; CDR2 reads FQNEAQ (reference sequence). The CDR3 DNA follows: TGTGCCAGCAGCCGTATTACCCAGTTGACTAGCGGCTCCTACAATGAGCAGTTCTTC. It is translated as CASSRITQLTSGSYNEQFF.

This chain links TRBV14 with TRBJ2-5, with TRBD1 matching 9 bases. This CDR3 has 16 amino acids. V trimming: 4 bases; J trimming: 6 bases; junction bases outside the gene matches: 12. The germline V gene encodes CDR1 SGHDN and CDR2 FVKESK. The CDR3 loop is CASSRAQGAIIQTQYF. CDR3 in DNA: TGTGCCAGCAGCCGTGCACAGGGGGCAATAATCCAGACCCAGTACTTC.

J is TRBJ2-1 and V is TRBV6-6; 8 nucleotides align to TRBD2. Germline assignment: CDR1 MNHNY and CDR2 SVGAGI (reference sequence). V was pared by 5 bases and J by 0 bases, with 3 bases of the junction left unmatched. The CDR3 is 15 residues long. CDR3 in amino acids: CASSAGTSSYNEQFF. CDR3 sequence (DNA): TGTGCCAGCAGTGCCGGGACTAGCTCCTACAATGAGCAGTTCTTC.

The chain joins TRBV11-2 to TRBJ2-7, with TRBD1 matching 8 bases. J was trimmed by 5 bases and V by 1 base; bases with no gene match: 4. The CDR3 runs to 14 residues. Germline CDR1 SGHAT, CDR2 FQNNGV. The chain's CDR3 is CASSLVPGGDEQYF. In DNA form, the CDR3 reads TGTGCCAGCAGCTTAGTTCCAGGGGGCGACGAGCAGTACTTC. The full variable domain, with the rest looked up from reference TRBV11-2 and TRBJ2-7, is EAGVAQSPRYKIIEKRQSVAFWCNPISGHATLYWYQQILGQGPKLLIQFQNNGVVDDSQLPKDRFSAERLKGVDSTLKIQPAKLEDSAVYLCASSLVPGGDEQYFGPGTRLTVT.

The count of this clone is one. The chain couples TRBV4-3 to TRBJ2-7; possible D gene TRBD2, 6 bases. Germline lookup yields CDR1 LGHNA and CDR2 YSLEER. Trimming stripped 1 base from V and 0 bases from J, with 13 bases between. This CDR3 is built from 16 residues. The CDR3 DNA sequence: TGCGCCAGCAGCCAAGGGGGGGTGGACTCCTCCTACGAGCAGTACTTC. Protein sequence: CASSQGGVDSSYEQYF.

The gene calls are TRBV10-1 and TRBJ2-1; 8 nucleotides match TRBD2. CDR1 and CDR2 (germline): WNHNN, SYGVQD (reference sequence). V shed 6 bases and J 2 bases; nucleotides not matched to a gene: 9. CDR3 size: 16 residues. CDR3 bases: TGCGCCAGCAGCTCCCAGCGGGAGACTACCTACAATGAGCAGTTCTTC. This sequence encodes CASSSQRETTYNEQFF.

V usage is TRBV27 and J usage is TRBJ2-7; TRBD2 agrees at 10 bases. V lost 5 bases to trimming and J lost 3 bases; unmatched junction nucleotides: 10. The CDR3 is made up of 16 amino acids. Germline loops: CDR1 MNHEY, CDR2 SMNVEV (reference sequence). The DNA for the CDR3 is TGTGCCAGCAGTAGGCCCCCCCGGACTAGCGGCTACGAGCAGTACTTC. Residues: CASSRPPRTSGYEQYF.

The chain links TRBV6-5 to TRBJ2-7; TRBD1 is a possible D gene (5 bases). The V gene lost 0 bases and the J gene lost 3 bases, with 9 bases spanning the gap. Germline V gene data show CDR1 as MNHEY and CDR2 as SVGAGI. The CDR3 contains 14 residues. The CDR3: CASSYSGQGYEQYF. The CDR3 nucleotides are TGTGCCAGCAGTTACTCTGGCCAGGGCTACGAGCAGTACTTC.

J is TRBJ1-5 and V is TRBV28; TRBD1 is a possible D gene (6 bases). CDR1 is MDHEN and CDR2 is SYDVKM in the germline V gene. The V end was cut by 10 bases, the J end by 6 bases, with 19 bases between. The CDR3 runs 14 residues. The CDR3 spells CATRGGSGGQPQHF. The DNA for the CDR3 is TGTGCCACTCGGGGGGGCAGCGGCGGTCAGCCCCAGCATTTT.

V usage is TRBV6-1 and J usage is TRBJ2-3; TRBD1 agrees at 8 bases. The V gene's germline CDR1 is MNHNS and CDR2 SASEGT. Unmatched junction bases numbered 9, after V lost 3 bases and J lost 4 bases. This CDR3 has 16 amino acids. For the CDR3, the DNA is TGTGCCAGCAGTGAGGCAGGGGGCCTTTGGTCAGATACGCAGTATTTT. Translating gives CASSEAGGLWSDTQYF.

The chain combines TRBV4-1 with TRBJ1-1; D not resolved. V was clipped by 1 base and J by 1 base, with 7 bases between them. The CDR3 is 14 residues long. Germline V CDR1 and CDR2: MGHRA, YSYEKL. The CDR3 sequence: CASSQVLSNTEAFF. DNA for the CDR3: TGCGCCAGCAGCCAAGTATTGTCGAACACTGAAGCTTTCTTT.

The chain links TRBV29-1 to TRBJ2-2; 13 positions agree with TRBD2. The CDR3 spans 15 residues. With 3 bases clipped from V and 4 bases from J, the junction kept 2 bases outside the gene matches. Germline CDR1 SQVTM, CDR2 ANQGSEA. CDR3 DNA: TGCAGCGTTGAGCGGACTAGCGGGAGCACCGGGGAGCTGTTTTTT. It encodes CSVERTSGSTGELFF.

The V call is TRBV7-8, the J call TRBJ2-5; the D gene is possibly TRBD2 (6 bases). Per the germline V gene, CDR1 is SGHVS and CDR2 is FQNEAQ. The CDR3 loop spans 14 amino acids. V was trimmed by 3 bases and J by 2 bases, leaving 10 bases between them. CDR3 bases: TGTGCCAGCAGCTTCGGGACTGCTCAAGAGACCCAGTACTTC. Translation gives CASSFGTAQETQYF.

The gene calls are TRBV14 and TRBJ1-1; D is unclear. V shed 0 bases and J shed 0 bases, with 8 bases lying between them. Germline V gene data show CDR1 as SGHDN and CDR2 as FVKESK. The CDR3 sequence is 15 residues long. The CDR3 loop reads CASSQEIEMNTEAFF. CDR3 sequence (DNA): TGTGCCAGCAGCCAAGAAATAGAAATGAACACTGAAGCTTTCTTT.

The rearrangement uses TRBV6-1 and TRBJ2-1; D not certain. Germline-derived CDR1 and CDR2 are MNHNS and SASEGT. CDR3 length equals 18 residues. The V end lost 4 bases, the J end lost 0 bases, and 19 bases lay between the germline ends. In DNA form, the CDR3 reads TGTGCCAGCAGTGGAGAGGTATCGATGGATCACTCCTACAATGAGCAGTTCTTC. Encoded protein: CASSGEVSMDHSYNEQFF.

The gene calls are TRBV5-4 and TRBJ2-3; a weak D match, TRBD2 (5 bases). Germline V CDR1 and CDR2: SGHNT, YYREEE (reference sequence). The CDR3 is 15 residues long. Trimming removed 4 bases at V and 3 bases at J, with 15 bases between. CDR3 DNA: TGTGCCAGCAGCCTCGTCGGGGAGTTGACAGATACGCAGTATTTT. Protein product: CASSLVGELTDTQYF.

The chain carries TRBV29-1 and TRBJ2-7; no firm D call. The CDR3 consists of 12 residues. V dropped 4 bases and J dropped 2 bases, with 9 bases sitting between them. Germline loops: CDR1 SQVTM, CDR2 ANQGSEA. The CDR3 loop is CSVVVIAYEQYF. The CDR3 coding sequence is TGCAGCGTTGTAGTCATAGCCTACGAGCAGTACTTC.